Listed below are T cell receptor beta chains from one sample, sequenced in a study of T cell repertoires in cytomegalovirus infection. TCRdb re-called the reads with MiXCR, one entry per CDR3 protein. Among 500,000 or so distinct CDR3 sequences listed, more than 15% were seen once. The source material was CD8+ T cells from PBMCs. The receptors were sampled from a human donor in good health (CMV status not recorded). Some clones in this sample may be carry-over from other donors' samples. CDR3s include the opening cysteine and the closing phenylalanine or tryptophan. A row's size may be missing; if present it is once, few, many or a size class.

cdr3_aa: CASSSPSELHSYNEQFF
v_call: TRBV7-9
j_call: TRBJ2-1
clone_size: many

cdr3_aa: CASSLWGRNTEAFF
v_call: TRBV11-2
j_call: TRBJ1-1
clone_size: many

cdr3_aa: CASSPPGPPTYEQYF
v_call: TRBV28
j_call: TRBJ2-7
clone_size: few

cdr3_aa: CASSGGFEQFF
v_call: TRBV2
j_call: TRBJ2-1
clone_size: -

cdr3_aa: CASSPDGPYGYTF
v_call: TRBV4-1
j_call: TRBJ1-2
clone_size: -

cdr3_aa: CSARAMDSNLNTEAFF
v_call: TRBV20-1
j_call: TRBJ1-1
clone_size: -

cdr3_aa: CASSEIGDSYEQYF
v_call: TRBV19
j_call: TRBJ2-7
clone_size: many

cdr3_aa: CASSLGGQAVQAFF
v_call: TRBV7-6
j_call: TRBJ1-1
clone_size: many

cdr3_aa: CASTLPLAEDTQYF
v_call: TRBV6-1
j_call: TRBJ2-3
clone_size: many

cdr3_aa: CASSDPLGAVYEQYF
v_call: TRBV28
j_call: TRBJ2-7
clone_size: many

cdr3_aa: CASSLDRTPTGELFF
v_call: TRBV7-9
j_call: TRBJ2-2
clone_size: many

cdr3_aa: CASSESRAGGSYNEQFF
v_call: TRBV2
j_call: TRBJ2-1
clone_size: many

cdr3_aa: CASSLVRGQTSGANVLTF
v_call: TRBV7-8
j_call: TRBJ2-6
clone_size: many

cdr3_aa: CASSMQGPGEQYF
v_call: TRBV19
j_call: TRBJ2-7
clone_size: -

cdr3_aa: CSGLIGSNQPQHF
v_call: TRBV20-1
j_call: TRBJ1-5
clone_size: few

cdr3_aa: CASSSYLSYNEQFF
v_call: TRBV7-6
j_call: TRBJ2-1
clone_size: many

cdr3_aa: CASSSPSGTSGTSLYQETQYF
v_call: TRBV11-2
j_call: TRBJ2-5
clone_size: many

cdr3_aa: CASSQRGYEQYF
v_call: TRBV18
j_call: TRBJ2-7
clone_size: -

cdr3_aa: CASSPLTGKETQYF
v_call: TRBV7-7
j_call: TRBJ2-5
clone_size: many

cdr3_aa: CASSSYRTRAFNEQFF
v_call: TRBV19
j_call: TRBJ2-1
clone_size: -

cdr3_aa: CASSPPTGVGYEQYF
v_call: TRBV7-9
j_call: TRBJ2-7
clone_size: many

cdr3_aa: CASSLGGGQGTEAFF
v_call: TRBV7-3
j_call: TRBJ1-1
clone_size: many

cdr3_aa: CASSPLNAKDRTDSPLHF
v_call: TRBV4-1
j_call: TRBJ1-6
clone_size: many

cdr3_aa: CASSQDLAGNYNEQFF
v_call: TRBV4-2
j_call: TRBJ2-1
clone_size: -

cdr3_aa: CASSEFRLQGPLKTQHF
v_call: TRBV6-1
j_call: TRBJ1-5
clone_size: many

cdr3_aa: CASSTLRDTAEKLFF
v_call: TRBV28
j_call: TRBJ1-4
clone_size: many

cdr3_aa: CASMSRTGDPYEQYF
v_call: TRBV19
j_call: TRBJ2-7
clone_size: many

cdr3_aa: CASSLDPDSSGRGLREQFF
v_call: TRBV11-2
j_call: TRBJ2-1
clone_size: many

cdr3_aa: CASSPQVDNQPQHF
v_call: TRBV12-3/TRBV12-4
j_call: TRBJ1-5
clone_size: many

cdr3_aa: CASSFGPYEQYF
v_call: TRBV7-8
j_call: TRBJ2-7
clone_size: many

cdr3_aa: CASSPEGLRTDTQYF
v_call: TRBV7-8
j_call: TRBJ2-3
clone_size: many

cdr3_aa: CSARDPDGPWTYEQYF
v_call: TRBV20-1
j_call: TRBJ2-7
clone_size: few